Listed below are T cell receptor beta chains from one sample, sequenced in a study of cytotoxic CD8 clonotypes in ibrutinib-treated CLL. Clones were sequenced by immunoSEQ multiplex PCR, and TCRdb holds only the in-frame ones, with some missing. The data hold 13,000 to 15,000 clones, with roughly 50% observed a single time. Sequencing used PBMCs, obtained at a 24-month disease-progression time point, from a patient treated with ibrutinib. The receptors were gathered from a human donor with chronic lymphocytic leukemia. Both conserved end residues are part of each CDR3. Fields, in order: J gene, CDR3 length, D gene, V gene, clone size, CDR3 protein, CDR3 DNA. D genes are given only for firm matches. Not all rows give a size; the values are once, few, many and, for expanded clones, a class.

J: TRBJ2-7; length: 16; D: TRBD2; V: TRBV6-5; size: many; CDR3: CASSLSGSGVTYEQYF; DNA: TGTGCCAGCAGTTTGTCAGGGAGCGGGGTTACCTACGAGCAGTACTTC
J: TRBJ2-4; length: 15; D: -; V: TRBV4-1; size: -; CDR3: CASSQADITKNIQYF; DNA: TGCGCCAGCAGCCAAGCAGATATTACCAAAAACATTCAGTACTTC
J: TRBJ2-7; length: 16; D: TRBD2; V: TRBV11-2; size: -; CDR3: CASSQQVIAGTYEQYF; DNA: TGTGCCAGCAGCCAACAGGTCATAGCGGGGACCTACGAGCAGTACTTC
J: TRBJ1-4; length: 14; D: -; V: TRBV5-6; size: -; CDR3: CASSFPGEEQALFF; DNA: TGTGCCAGCAGCTTTCCCGGTGAGGAGCAGGCACTGTTTTTT
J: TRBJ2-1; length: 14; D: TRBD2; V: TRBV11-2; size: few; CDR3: CASTIASGNNEQFF; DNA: TGTGCCAGCACCATAGCTAGCGGAAACAATGAGCAGTTCTTC
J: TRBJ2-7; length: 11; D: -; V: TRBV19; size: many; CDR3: CASSSGYEQYF; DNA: TGTGCCAGTAGTAGCGGTTACGAGCAGTACTTC
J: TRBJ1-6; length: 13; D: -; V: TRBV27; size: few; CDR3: CASSPGRWAPLHF; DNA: TGTGCCAGCAGCCCCGGACGTTGGGCACCCCTCCACTTT
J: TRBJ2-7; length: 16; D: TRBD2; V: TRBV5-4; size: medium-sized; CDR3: CASSLSGLADSYEQYF; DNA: TGTGCCAGCAGCTTGTCCGGACTAGCGGACTCCTACGAGCAGTACTTC
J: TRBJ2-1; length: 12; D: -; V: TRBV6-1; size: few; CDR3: CASSDQYNEQFF; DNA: TGTGCCAGCAGTGACCAATACAATGAGCAGTTCTTC
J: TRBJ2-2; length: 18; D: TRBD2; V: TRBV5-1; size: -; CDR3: CASSPSLAGGSNTGELFF; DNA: TGCGCCAGCAGCCCATCCCTAGCGGGGGGTTCTAACACCGGGGAGCTGTTTTTT
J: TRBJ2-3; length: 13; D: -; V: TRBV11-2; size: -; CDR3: CASSLWGADTQYF; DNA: TGTGCCAGCAGCTTGTGGGGAGCAGATACGCAGTATTTT
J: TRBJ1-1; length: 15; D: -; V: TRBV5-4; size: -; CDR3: CASSLQGGRGTEAFF; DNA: TGTGCCAGCAGCCTACAAGGCGGAAGAGGGACTGAAGCTTTCTTT
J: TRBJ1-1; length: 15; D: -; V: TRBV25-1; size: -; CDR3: CASSESRRARSEAFF; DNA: TGTGCCAGCAGTGAATCTCGCCGGGCCCGCTCTGAAGCTTTCTTT
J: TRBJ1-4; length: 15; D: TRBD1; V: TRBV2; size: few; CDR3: CASRLRQGASEKLFF; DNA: TGTGCCAGCAGGCTAAGACAGGGGGCAAGTGAAAAACTGTTTTTT
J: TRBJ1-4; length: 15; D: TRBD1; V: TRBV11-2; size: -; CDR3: CASSFHGDRGSKLFF; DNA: TGTGCCAGCAGCTTTCATGGGGACAGGGGGAGCAAACTGTTTTTT
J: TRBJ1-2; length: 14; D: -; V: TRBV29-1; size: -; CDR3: CSVPTPGRNYGYTF; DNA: TGCAGCGTTCCTACACCCGGACGGAACTATGGCTACACCTTC
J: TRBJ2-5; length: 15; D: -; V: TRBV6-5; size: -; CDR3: CASSYSGGLQETQYF; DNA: TGTGCCAGCAGTTACTCGGGGGGGCTCCAAGAGACCCAGTACTTC
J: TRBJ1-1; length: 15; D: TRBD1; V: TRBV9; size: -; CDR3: CASSRDRGFPTEAFF; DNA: TGTGCCAGCAGCCGCGACAGGGGGTTTCCCACTGAAGCTTTCTTT
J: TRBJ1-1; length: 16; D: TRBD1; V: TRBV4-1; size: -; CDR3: CASTAQTTGTEAEAFF; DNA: TGCGCCAGCACCGCGCAAACAACCGGGACAGAAGCTGAAGCTTTCTTT
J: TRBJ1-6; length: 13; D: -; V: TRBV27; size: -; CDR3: CASSLRGDSPLHF; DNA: TGTGCCAGCAGCCTCCGGGGCGATTCACCCCTCCACTTT
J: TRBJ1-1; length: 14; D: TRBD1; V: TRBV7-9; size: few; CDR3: CASSRGQGNTEAFF; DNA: TGTGCCAGCAGCAGGGGACAGGGGAACACTGAAGCTTTCTTT
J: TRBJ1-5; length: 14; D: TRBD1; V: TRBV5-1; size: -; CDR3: CASSAGDRNQPQHF; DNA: TGCGCCAGCAGCGCGGGGGACAGAAATCAGCCCCAGCATTTT
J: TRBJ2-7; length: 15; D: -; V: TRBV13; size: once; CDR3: CASSTADGENYEQYF; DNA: TGTGCCAGCAGCACCGCGGACGGGGAAAACTACGAGCAGTACTTC
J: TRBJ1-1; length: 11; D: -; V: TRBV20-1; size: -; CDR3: CSATGDTEAFF; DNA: TGCAGTGCTACAGGGGACACTGAAGCTTTCTTT
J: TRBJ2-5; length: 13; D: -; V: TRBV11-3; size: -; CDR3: CASSLGQFGTQYF; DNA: TGTGCCAGCAGCTTAGGTCAGTTCGGGACCCAGTACTTC
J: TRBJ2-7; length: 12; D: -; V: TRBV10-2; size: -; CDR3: CASGGVGYEQYF; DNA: TGCGCCAGCGGGGGAGTAGGGTACGAGCAGTACTTC
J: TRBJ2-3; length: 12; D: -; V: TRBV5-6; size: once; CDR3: CASSPKRDTQYF; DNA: TGTGCCAGCAGCCCAAAGCGGGATACGCAGTATTTT
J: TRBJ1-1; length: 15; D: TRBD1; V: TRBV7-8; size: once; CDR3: CASSTRQGASTEAFF; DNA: TGTGCCAGCAGCACTCGACAGGGGGCAAGCACTGAAGCTTTCTTT
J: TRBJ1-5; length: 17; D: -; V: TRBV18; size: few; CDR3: CASSRGFQGSDNQPQHF; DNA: TGTGCCAGCTCACGGGGGTTTCAGGGATCGGACAATCAGCCCCAGCATTTT
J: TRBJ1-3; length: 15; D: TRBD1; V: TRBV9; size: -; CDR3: CASSQDRFSGNTIYF; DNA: TGTGCCAGCAGCCAGGACAGGTTCTCTGGAAACACCATATATTTT
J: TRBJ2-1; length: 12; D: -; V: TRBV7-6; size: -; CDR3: CASSQVQNEQFF; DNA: TGTGCCAGCAGCCAGGTACAGAATGAGCAGTTCTTC
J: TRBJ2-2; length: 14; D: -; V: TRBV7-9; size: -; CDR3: CASSYRGGTGELFF; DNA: TGTGCCAGCAGCTATAGAGGGGGCACCGGGGAGCTGTTTTTT
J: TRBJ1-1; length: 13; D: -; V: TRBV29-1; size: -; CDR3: CSAHALSGTEAFF; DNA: TGCAGCGCCCATGCCCTGTCGGGGACTGAAGCTTTCTTT
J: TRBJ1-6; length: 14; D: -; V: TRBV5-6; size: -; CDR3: CASSSDRFGSPLHF; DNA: TGTGCCAGCAGTTCTGACAGGTTCGGTTCACCCCTCCACTTT
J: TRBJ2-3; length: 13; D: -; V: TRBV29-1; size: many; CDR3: CSGVVAGADTQYF; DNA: TGCAGCGGGGTTGTGGCTGGGGCAGATACGCAGTATTTT
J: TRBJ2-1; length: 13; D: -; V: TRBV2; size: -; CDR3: CASRTRLGNEQFF; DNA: TGTGCCAGCAGAACTAGACTGGGCAATGAGCAGTTCTTC
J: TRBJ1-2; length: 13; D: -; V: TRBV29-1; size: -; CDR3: CSVRGPGDYGYTF; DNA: TGCAGCGTGAGAGGTCCAGGTGACTACGGCTACACCTTC
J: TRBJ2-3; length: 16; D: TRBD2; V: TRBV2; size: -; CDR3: CASSEERGGLGDTQYF; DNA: TGTGCCAGCAGTGAAGAGCGGGGGGGCCTTGGAGATACGCAGTATTTT
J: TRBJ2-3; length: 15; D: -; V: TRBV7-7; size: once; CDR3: CASSLKGDRTDTQYF; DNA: TGTGCCAGCAGCTTAAAAGGGGACCGCACAGATACGCAGTATTTT
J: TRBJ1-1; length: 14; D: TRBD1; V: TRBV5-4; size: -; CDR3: CASSLDRGDTEAFF; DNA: TGTGCCAGCAGCTTGGACAGGGGAGACACTGAAGCTTTCTTT